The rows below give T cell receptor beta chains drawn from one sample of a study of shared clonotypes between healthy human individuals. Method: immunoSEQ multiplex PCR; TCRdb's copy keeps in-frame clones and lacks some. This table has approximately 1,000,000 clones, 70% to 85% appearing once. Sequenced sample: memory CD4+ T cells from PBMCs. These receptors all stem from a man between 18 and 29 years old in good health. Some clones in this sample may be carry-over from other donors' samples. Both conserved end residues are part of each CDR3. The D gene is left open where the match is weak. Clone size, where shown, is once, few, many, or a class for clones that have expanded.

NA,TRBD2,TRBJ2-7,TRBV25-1,TGTGCCAGCAGTGAACCCCGCGGGGGGGACTTAGTGCAGTACTTC,CASSEPRGGDLVQYF
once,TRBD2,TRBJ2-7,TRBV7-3,TGTGCCAGCAGCTTCGCCCGGGCTAGCGGGGAGTCCTACGAGCAGTACTTC,CASSFARASGESYEQYF
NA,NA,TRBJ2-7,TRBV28,TGTGCCAGCAGTGGTCTCGGCGGCAACTCCTACGAGCAGTACTTC,CASSGLGGNSYEQYF
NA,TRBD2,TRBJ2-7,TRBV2,TGTGCCAGCAGATGGACTAGCGGAGTGGCACCCTACGAGCAGTACTTC,CASRWTSGVAPYEQYF
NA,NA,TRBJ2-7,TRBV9,TGTGCCAGCAGCGTAGGGGCGATGGACGCATCCTACGAGCAGTACTTC,CASSVGAMDASYEQYF
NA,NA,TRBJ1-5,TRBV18,TGTGCCAGCTCACCCACAACAGGGAACAATCAGCCCCAGCATTTT,CASSPTTGNNQPQHF
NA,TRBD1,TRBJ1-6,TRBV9,TGTGCCAGCAGCGGGGGAACAGGGGATTCACCCCTCCACTTT,CASSGGTGDSPLHF
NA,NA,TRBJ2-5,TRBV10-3,TGTGCCATCCAGGATAATTGGGGAGAGACCCAGTACTTC,CAIQDNWGETQYF
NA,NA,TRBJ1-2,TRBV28,TGTGCCAGCAGTTTTATGGGCAGAACTAACTATGGCTACACCTTC,CASSFMGRTNYGYTF
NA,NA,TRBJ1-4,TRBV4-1,TGCGCCAGCAGCCCAGGGATTGCGGATGAAAAACTGTTTTTT,CASSPGIADEKLFF
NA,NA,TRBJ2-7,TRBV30,TGTGCCTGGAGGCCTTCAGGAGGGGGGCCCTACGAGCAGTACTTC,CAWRPSGGGPYEQYF